The rows below give T cell receptor beta chains drawn from one sample of a study. TCRdb processed the 5' RACE reads anew with MiXCR; each CDR3 protein has one entry. Of about 32,000 distinct CDR3 sequences in the sample, around 24% were seen once. What was sequenced was memory CD4+ T cells sorted from blood. These receptors all come from a female donor with breast cancer. CDR3s include the opening cysteine and the closing phenylalanine or tryptophan. Fields, in order: J gene, V gene, clone size, D gene, CDR3 protein, CDR3 DNA. D genes are given only for firm matches. Size is omitted from some rows. Given values are once, few, many or a class for expanded clones.

J gene: TRBJ2-5
V gene: TRBV28
clone size: once
D gene: -
CDR3 protein: CASTSPLRPQYF
CDR3 DNA: TGTGCCAGCACCTCGCCCCTACGTCCCCAGTACTTC

J gene: TRBJ2-7
V gene: TRBV27
clone size: few
D gene: TRBD1
CDR3 protein: CATSPGQGDEQYF
CDR3 DNA: TGTGCCACCAGCCCGGGACAGGGGGACGAGCAGTACTTC

J gene: TRBJ2-7
V gene: TRBV7-9
clone size: -
D gene: TRBD1
CDR3 protein: CASSSIDRAPYEQYF
CDR3 DNA: TGTGCCAGCAGCTCCATCGACAGGGCGCCCTACGAGCAGTACTTC

J gene: TRBJ2-5
V gene: TRBV29-1
clone size: -
D gene: TRBD2
CDR3 protein: CSVEGETSGSYETQYF
CDR3 DNA: TGCAGCGTTGAAGGGGAGACTAGCGGGAGTTACGAGACCCAGTACTTC

J gene: TRBJ2-4
V gene: TRBV7-9
clone size: -
D gene: -
CDR3 protein: CASSPSRTGAKNIQYF
CDR3 DNA: TGTGCCAGCAGCCCATCCCGGACGGGAGCCAAAAACATTCAGTACTTC

J gene: TRBJ2-7
V gene: TRBV15
clone size: few
D gene: TRBD2
CDR3 protein: CATSGGTSGTTSYEQYF
CDR3 DNA: TGTGCCACCAGCGGAGGGACTAGCGGGACCACCTCCTACGAGCAGTACTTC

J gene: TRBJ2-7
V gene: TRBV27
clone size: few
D gene: -
CDR3 protein: CASKSLYEQYF
CDR3 DNA: TGTGCCAGCAAGAGCTTGTACGAGCAGTACTTC

J gene: TRBJ2-1
V gene: TRBV25-1
clone size: -
D gene: TRBD1
CDR3 protein: CASSDVRQGENEQFF
CDR3 DNA: TGTGCCAGCAGTGATGTGAGACAGGGAGAAAATGAGCAGTTCTTC

J gene: TRBJ2-7
V gene: TRBV5-1
clone size: many
D gene: TRBD2
CDR3 protein: CASSLSAGGSYEQYF
CDR3 DNA: TGCGCCAGCAGCTTGTCTGCGGGAGGATCCTACGAGCAGTACTTC

J gene: TRBJ2-2
V gene: TRBV10-3
clone size: -
D gene: -
CDR3 protein: CAISDALAGGTGELFF
CDR3 DNA: TGTGCCATCAGTGACGCCTTAGCAGGTGGCACCGGGGAGCTGTTTTTT

J gene: TRBJ2-3
V gene: TRBV27
clone size: -
D gene: -
CDR3 protein: CATFNGLASTDTQYF
CDR3 DNA: TGTGCCACCTTTAACGGGCTAGCGAGCACAGATACGCAGTATTTT

J gene: TRBJ2-7
V gene: TRBV7-3
clone size: many
D gene: -
CDR3 protein: CASSPFGGAYEQYF
CDR3 DNA: TGTGCCAGCAGCCCCTTTGGGGGAGCCTACGAGCAGTACTTC

J gene: TRBJ2-7
V gene: TRBV12-3/TRBV12-4
clone size: -
D gene: TRBD2
CDR3 protein: CASSLEAGGGYEQYF
CDR3 DNA: TGTGCCAGCAGTTTAGAGGCGGGGGGCGGCTACGAGCAGTACTTC

J gene: TRBJ2-1
V gene: TRBV5-1
clone size: -
D gene: -
CDR3 protein: CASSQRPATRVNEQFF
CDR3 DNA: TGCGCCAGCAGCCAACGACCGGCTACCAGGGTCAATGAGCAGTTCTTC

J gene: TRBJ2-1
V gene: TRBV20-1
clone size: -
D gene: -
CDR3 protein: CSASVQYGVGQFF
CDR3 DNA: TGCAGTGCTAGTGTACAGTACGGGGTCGGTCAGTTCTTC

J gene: TRBJ2-2
V gene: TRBV7-3
clone size: -
D gene: -
CDR3 protein: CASSLGDGELFF
CDR3 DNA: TGTGCCAGCAGCTTAGGGGACGGGGAGCTGTTTTTT

J gene: TRBJ2-3
V gene: TRBV27
clone size: -
D gene: TRBD2
CDR3 protein: CASSFVAGGPDTQYF
CDR3 DNA: TGTGCCAGCAGTTTCGTAGCGGGAGGGCCAGATACGCAGTATTTT

J gene: TRBJ1-1
V gene: TRBV7-3
clone size: many
D gene: -
CDR3 protein: CASSPARGLNTEAFF
CDR3 DNA: TGTGCCAGCAGCCCGGCCCGGGGCCTGAACACTGAAGCTTTCTTT

J gene: TRBJ1-2
V gene: TRBV7-2
clone size: -
D gene: TRBD1
CDR3 protein: CASSWTGNGYTF
CDR3 DNA: TGTGCCAGCAGCTGGACAGGGAATGGCTACACCTTC

J gene: TRBJ2-5
V gene: TRBV6-2/TRBV6-3
clone size: -
D gene: -
CDR3 protein: CASSSDGRKETQYF
CDR3 DNA: TGTGCCAGCAGTTCCGACGGGCGGAAAGAGACCCAGTACTTC

J gene: TRBJ1-2
V gene: TRBV12-3/TRBV12-4
clone size: many
D gene: -
CDR3 protein: CASSLGGNYGYTF
CDR3 DNA: TGTGCCAGCAGTTTAGGAGGAAACTATGGCTACACCTTC